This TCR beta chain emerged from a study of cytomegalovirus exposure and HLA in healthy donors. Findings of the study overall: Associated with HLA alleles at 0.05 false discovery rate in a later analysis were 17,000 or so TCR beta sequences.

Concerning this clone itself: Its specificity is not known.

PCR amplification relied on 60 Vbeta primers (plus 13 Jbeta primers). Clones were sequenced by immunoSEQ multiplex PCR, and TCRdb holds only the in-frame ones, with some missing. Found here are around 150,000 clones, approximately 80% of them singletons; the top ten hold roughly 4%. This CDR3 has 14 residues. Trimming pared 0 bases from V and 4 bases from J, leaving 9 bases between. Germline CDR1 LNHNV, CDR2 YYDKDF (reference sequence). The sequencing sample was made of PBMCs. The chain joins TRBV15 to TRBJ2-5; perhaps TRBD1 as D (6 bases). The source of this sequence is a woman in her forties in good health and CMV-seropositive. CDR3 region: CATSREVGGETQYF. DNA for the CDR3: TGTGCCACCAGCAGAGAAGTAGGGGGAGAGACCCAGTACTTC.